The TCR beta chain under discussion was sequenced for a study of cytomegalovirus exposure and HLA in healthy donors. V dropped 6 bases and J dropped 8; count of bases not matched to a gene: 12. Germline V CDR1 and CDR2: MNHEY, SMNVEV (reference sequence). The CDR3 runs to 15 residues. Primers: 60 Vbeta forward and 13 Jbeta reverse. Sequencing used immunoSEQ multiplex PCR; TCRdb keeps in-frame clones, though not all of them. The data contain 100,000 or so clones, 81% of them singletons. The chain combines TRBV27 with TRBJ1-2, with 10 bases fitting TRBD1. This TCR was sampled from a human donor in good health. Sequenced material: PBMCs. CDR3 sequence: CASRSGTGAAGGYTF. CDR3 nucleotides: TGTGCCAGCAGATCCGGGACAGGGGCCGCGGGGGGCTACACCTTC.